This note documents a single T cell receptor (beta chain) sequence. The target of this receptor is not known. The junction shows a germline mismatch at one end, possibly a read error. This record belongs to a study of blood T cells in healthy people across ages (dated by TCRdb to the mid-2010s). Notes on the research overall: Template switching captured roughly one uniquely barcoded TCR beta cDNA molecule per two T cells in model experiments. The study measured age-related changes in TCR beta repertoire diversity using deep sequencing normalized with unique cDNA molecular identifiers. The donors were split into four age groups: young (average 16 years), middle-aged (nearly 40), aged (over 55) and long-lived (about 74). To avoid experimental bias, donors of different ages were distributed randomly across sequencing lanes. The study analyzed two additional independent replicas of 1 million unique cDNA reads from the same blood draw for two donors, one aged 18 to 29 and one aged 80 or older. Findings and caveats that apply to the study as a whole: Observed TCR beta diversity correlated strongly with the percentage of naive T cells measured by flow cytometry. Compared with the aged group, the long-lived group had more naive CD4+ T cells, fewer expanded clones and increased TCR diversity, suggesting age selection. Conclusive comparison of naive and antigen-experienced compartments was prevented by the profiling of bulk unsorted PBMCs. Observed TCR beta diversity per million T cells fell roughly linearly with age, and a significant reduction was already apparent by age roughly 40. Estimates of total diversity based on one million sequenced T cells were regarded as lower bounds and as underestimates. Because the CMV infection status of the donors was unknown, age-related changes in expanded clonotypes may potentially have been confounded.

CDR1 and CDR2 are drawn from the germline V gene: SNHLY, FYNNEI. The CDR3 holds 12 amino acids from the cysteine to the phenylalanine. The CDR3 DNA has 36 bases and is translated from base 1. Library method: 5' RACE. The instrument was an Illumina HiSeq 2500. A second PCR of about 7 to 12 cycles was run with a J-beta primer mix and a sample-barcoded 5' primer. A unique molecular identifier was introduced onto each TCR beta cDNA molecule by a template-switch 5' adaptor carrying 12 random nucleotides. At least 3 million CDR3-containing paired-end reads were obtained from each sample. First-strand cDNA was synthesized from all RNA with the Mint cDNA synthesis kit, primed by a TRBC-specific oligonucleotide. After uracil-DNA glycosylase treatment, a first 18-cycle PCR used universal primers M1SS and BC2_uni_R on all cDNA. The study's processing was this. Normalization of each sample was performed by random selection of 1 million high-quality reads, each carrying a distinct molecular identifier. Reads sharing molecular identifiers were discarded rather than binned into consensus sequences. MiTCR, run with a Q25 quality threshold and the strictest error-elimination algorithm, handled CDR3 identification, clonotype clustering and error correction. A nonparametric unseen species model with Euler transformation was used to estimate lower-bound total TCR beta diversity. In TCRdb, the public reads were trimmed at Q25 with fastp and aligned with MiXCR, with productive beta chains retained. One record per CDR3 amino acid sequence lists the most common genes and DNA. The V and J calls and clone size come from TCRdb's table, not from the authors' own analysis. The sample includes 950,000 to 1,200,000 distinct CDR3 sequences, with approximately 38% observed a single time. Of the sample, about an eighth is held by the ten largest clones.

Donors were roughly 40 systemically healthy Caucasian individuals from Russia aged roughly 6 to 90 years. About 10 milliliters of peripheral blood were collected from each donor into EDTA-treated Vacutainer tubes. Ficoll-Paque density-gradient centrifugation was used to isolate PBMCs, with at least 7 million obtained per sample. Total RNA was extracted from PBMCs with Trizol reagent, with at least 6 micrograms obtained per sample. Naive CD45RAhigh/CD27high T cell percentages were measured by flow cytometry on a PBMC aliquot from every donor. This receptor chain uses TRBV2 and TRBJ1-2, with no reliable assignment of the D segment. This sequence originates from a young man in good health. Specimen: blood. The DNA sequence is given as TGTGCCAGTAGTGAGAAAAACTATGGCTACACCTTC. Its protein product is CASSEKNYGYTF.